This T cell receptor beta chain was captured in a study of blood T cells in healthy people across ages. Study overall: Template switching recovered approximately one barcoded beta molecule for every two T cells.

This CDR3 comprises 13 residues. Germline V gene sequence: CDR1 MNHNY, CDR2 SVGAGI (reference sequence). With 2 bases removed from V and 6 bases from J, the gap between germline ends came to 8 bases. Together with a sample-barcoded 5' primer, a J-beta primer mix was included in a second PCR lasting about 6 to 11 cycles. Every sample produced at least 3 million CDR3-containing paired-end reads. TCRdb re-called the 5' RACE reads through MiXCR, storing one row per CDR3 protein. The data contain 1,800,000 or so distinct CDR3 sequences, more than 35% of them singletons. It was ten milliliters of peripheral blood that were drawn from each donor.

The receptor's source is a human donor in good health. Sequenced sample: blood. This chain joins TRBV6-6 and TRBJ2-1, with a tentative D call TRBD1 (6 bases). The DNA for the CDR3 is TGTGCCAGCAGTTACGGGGGCCTCAATGAGCAGTTCTTC. The encoded protein is CASSYGGLNEQFF.